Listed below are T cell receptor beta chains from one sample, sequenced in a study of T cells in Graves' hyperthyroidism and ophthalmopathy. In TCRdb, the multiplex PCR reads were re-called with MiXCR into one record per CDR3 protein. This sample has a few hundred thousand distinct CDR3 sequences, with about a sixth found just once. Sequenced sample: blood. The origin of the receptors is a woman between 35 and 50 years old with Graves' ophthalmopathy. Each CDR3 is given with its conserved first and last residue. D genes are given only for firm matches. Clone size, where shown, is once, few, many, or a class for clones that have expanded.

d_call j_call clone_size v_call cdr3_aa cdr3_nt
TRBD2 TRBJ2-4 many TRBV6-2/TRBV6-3 CASRTRRGLAGGGQNIQYF TGTGCCAGCAGAACCCGTAGGGGACTAGCGGGAGGGGGGCAAAACATTCAGTACTTC
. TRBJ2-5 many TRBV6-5 CASSNPGGGETQYF TGTGCCAGCAGTAATCCGGGCGGAGGGGAGACCCAGTACTTC
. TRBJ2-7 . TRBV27 CASGLSWGYEQYF TGTGCCAGCGGTTTATCGTGGGGCTACGAGCAGTACTTC
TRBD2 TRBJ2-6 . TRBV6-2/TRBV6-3 CASNLAGSGANVLTF TGTGCCAGCAATTTAGCGGGGTCTGGGGCCAACGTCCTGACTTTC
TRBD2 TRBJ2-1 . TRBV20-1 CSARELAGRGYNEQFF TGCAGTGCTAGAGAGCTAGCGGGAAGGGGATACAATGAGCAGTTCTTC
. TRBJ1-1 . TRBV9 CASSPPTGEEEAFF TGTGCCAGCAGCCCCCCCACCGGGGAAGAGGAGGCTTTCTTT
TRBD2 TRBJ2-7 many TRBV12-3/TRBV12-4 CASRSGTSGTYEQYF TGTGCCAGCAGATCCGGGACTAGCGGAACCTACGAGCAGTACTTC
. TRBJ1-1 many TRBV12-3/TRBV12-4 CASRKGPPNTEAFF TGTGCCAGCAGGAAGGGACCGCCGAACACTGAAGCTTTCTTT
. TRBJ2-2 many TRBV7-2 CASSLSGVVTGELFF TGTGCCAGCAGCTTATCGGGAGTTGTCACCGGGGAGCTGTTTTTT
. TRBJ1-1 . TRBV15 CATSSPVGGDTEAFF TGTGCCACCAGCAGCCCGGTCGGAGGGGACACTGAAGCTTTCTTT
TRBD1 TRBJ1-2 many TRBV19 CARRPGQGGLNYGYTF TGTGCCAGAAGACCGGGACAGGGGGGATTAAACTATGGCTACACCTTC
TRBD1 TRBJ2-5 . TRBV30 CAWDRGQGGKTQYF TGTGCCTGGGACAGAGGACAGGGTGGTAAGACACAGTACTTC
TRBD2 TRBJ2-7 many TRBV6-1 CASSELSSGGYEQYF TGTGCCAGCAGTGAACTTTCTAGCGGGGGTTACGAGCAGTACTTC
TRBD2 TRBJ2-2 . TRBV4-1 CASSQDISGANTGELFF TGCGCCAGCAGCCAAGATATAAGCGGGGCTAACACCGGGGAGCTGTTTTTT
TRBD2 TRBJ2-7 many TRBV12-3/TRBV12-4 CASSSRGSGSQYEQYF TGTGCCAGCAGTTCCAGGGGTAGCGGGAGCCAATACGAGCAGTACTTC
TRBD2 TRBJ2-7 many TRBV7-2 CASSPRLAGTYEQYF TGTGCCAGCAGCCCCAGACTAGCGGGAACCTACGAGCAGTACTTC
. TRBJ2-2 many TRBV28 CACRWGNTGELFF TGTGCCTGCCGGTGGGGGAACACCGGGGAGCTGTTTTTT
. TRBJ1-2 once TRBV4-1 CASSPGAGRYGYTF TGCGCCAGCAGCCCGGGGGCTGGTCGCTATGGCTACACCTTC
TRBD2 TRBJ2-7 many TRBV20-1 CSARDLASGDTYEQYF TGCAGTGCTAGAGATTTGGCCAGCGGGGATACCTACGAGCAGTACTTC
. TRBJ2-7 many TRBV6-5 CASSYGTAEQYF TGTGCCAGCAGTTACGGGACTGCCGAGCAGTACTTC
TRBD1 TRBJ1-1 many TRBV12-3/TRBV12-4 CASSLGGSLNTEAFF TGTGCCAGCAGCCTAGGGGGCAGCCTGAACACTGAAGCTTTCTTT
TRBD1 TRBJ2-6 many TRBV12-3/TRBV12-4 CASSRTGAGANVLTF TGTGCCAGCAGTCGGACAGGGGCCGGGGCCAACGTCCTGACTTTC
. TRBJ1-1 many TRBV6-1 CASLVNTEAFF TGTGCCAGCCTAGTGAACACTGAAGCTTTCTTT
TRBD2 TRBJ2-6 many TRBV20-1 CSAIASGRASGANVLTF TGCAGTGCCATCGCTAGCGGGAGGGCCTCGGGGGCCAACGTCCTGACTTTC
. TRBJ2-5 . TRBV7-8 CASSLQGEGQETQYF TGTGCCAGCAGCTTACAGGGGGAGGGCCAAGAGACCCAGTACTTC
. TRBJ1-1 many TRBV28 CASTSPLVGAFF TGTGCCAGCACCTCCCCGCTGGTCGGAGCTTTCTTT
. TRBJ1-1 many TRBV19 CASSPRGQGRPEAFF TGTGCCAGTAGTCCCCGGGGGCAGGGGAGGCCTGAAGCTTTCTTT
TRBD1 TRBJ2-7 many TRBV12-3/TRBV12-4 CASSWGQGSEQYF TGTGCCAGCAGTTGGGGACAGGGCTCCGAGCAGTACTTC
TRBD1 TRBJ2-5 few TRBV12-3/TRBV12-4 CASSPPGQDPFQETQYF TGTGCCAGCAGCCCCCCGGGACAGGACCCATTCCAAGAGACCCAGTACTTC
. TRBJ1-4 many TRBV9 CASGEIAGRGEKLFF TGTGCCAGCGGTGAAATAGCGGGCAGGGGAGAAAAACTGTTTTTT
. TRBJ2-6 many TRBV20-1 CSASGAGISGANVLTF TGCAGTGCTAGCGGCGCCGGCATCTCTGGGGCCAACGTCCTGACTTTC
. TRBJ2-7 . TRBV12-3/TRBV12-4 CASSSVGSSYEQCF TGTGCCAGCAGTAGCGTGGGGAGTTCCTACGAGCAGTGCTTC
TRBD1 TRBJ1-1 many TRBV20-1 CSAGTGTGGAGAFF TGCAGTGCGGGGACCGGGACAGGGGGCGCCGGAGCTTTCTTT
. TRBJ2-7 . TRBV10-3 CAISESQLYEQYF TGTGCCATCAGTGAATCACAACTTTACGAGCAGTACTTC
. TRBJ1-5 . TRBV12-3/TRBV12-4 CASSLALDRNSNQPQHF TGTGCCAGCAGTTTAGCGTTGGACAGAAATAGCAATCAGCCCCAGCATTTT
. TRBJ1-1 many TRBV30 CAWSGGDAEAFF TGTGCCTGGAGTGGCGGTGACGCTGAAGCTTTCTTT
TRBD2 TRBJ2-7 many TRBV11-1 CASTNWGTSGSEEQYF TGTGCCAGCACTAACTGGGGGACTAGCGGGAGTGAAGAGCAGTACTTC
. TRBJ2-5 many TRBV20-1 CSASVGSAGETQYF TGCAGTGCTAGTGTCGGCTCAGCCGGAGAGACCCAGTACTTC
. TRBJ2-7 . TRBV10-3 CATVGTYEQYF TGTGCCACAGTAGGAACCTACGAGCAGTACTTC
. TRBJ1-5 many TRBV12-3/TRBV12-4 CASSLGRASNQPQHF TGTGCCAGCAGTTTGGGCAGGGCTAGCAATCAGCCCCAGCATTTT
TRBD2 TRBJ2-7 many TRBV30 CAWTSGSPYEQYF TGTGCCTGGACTAGCGGGAGTCCGTACGAGCAGTACTTC
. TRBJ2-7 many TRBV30 CAWSVGMGSEQYF TGTGCCTGGAGTGTTGGGATGGGGTCCGAGCAGTACTTC
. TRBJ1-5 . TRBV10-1 CASKADPQHF TGCGCCAGCAAGGCGGATCCCCAGCATTTT
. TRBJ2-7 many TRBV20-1 CSARAIPGLSYEQYF TGCAGTGCTAGAGCCATACCGGGACTCTCCTACGAGCAGTACTTC
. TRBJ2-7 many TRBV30 CAWRKGWVYEQYF TGTGCCTGGAGAAAGGGCTGGGTTTACGAGCAGTACTTC
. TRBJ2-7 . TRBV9 CASSPGSPGYEQYF TGTGCCAGCAGCCCCGGCAGTCCGGGCTACGAGCAGTACTTC
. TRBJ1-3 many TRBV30 CAWRERNTIYF TGTGCCTGGAGAGAAAGGAACACCATATATTTT
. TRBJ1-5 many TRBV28 CASSPVVGNQPQHF TGTGCCAGCAGTCCAGTGGTCGGCAATCAGCCCCAGCATTTT
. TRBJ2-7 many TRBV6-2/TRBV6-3 CASSYSRSSYEQYF TGTGCCAGCAGTTACTCGCGGAGCTCCTACGAGCAGTACTTC
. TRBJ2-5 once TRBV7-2 CASSLQVGRETQYF TGTGCCAGCAGCCTACAGGTCGGGCGGGAGACCCAGTACTTC
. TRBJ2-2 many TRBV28 CASKGDLGELFF TGTGCCAGCAAGGGCGACCTCGGGGAGCTGTTTTTT
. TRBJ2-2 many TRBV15 CATSRGLGTGELFF TGTGCCACCAGCAGAGGGCTCGGCACCGGGGAGCTGTTTTTT
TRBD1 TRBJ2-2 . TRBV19 CASSGQGVAGELFF TGTGCCAGTAGTGGACAGGGTGTTGCCGGGGAGCTGTTTTTT
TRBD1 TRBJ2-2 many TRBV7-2 CASSLATGVSTGELFF TGTGCCAGCAGCTTAGCGACAGGGGTCAGCACCGGGGAGCTGTTTTTT
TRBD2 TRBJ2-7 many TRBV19 CATSIGTSGRNEQYF TGTGCCACCTCGATCGGGACTAGCGGGAGAAACGAGCAGTACTTC
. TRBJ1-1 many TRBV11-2 CASSLVSGNTEAFF TGTGCCAGCAGCTTAGTATCAGGGAACACTGAAGCTTTCTTT